The entry below gives a single TCR beta chain sequence along with its context. The data were obtained in a study of tumor-infiltrating lymphocytes in localized non-small cell lung cancer. The CDR3 covers 14 residues. Between the trimmed V and J ends, which lost 4 bases and 10 bases, there was a span of 14 bases. Germline-derived CDR1 and CDR2 are SGHTA and FQGNSA. Some clones are missing from TCRdb's copy, which holds only in-frame ones; the method was immunoSEQ multiplex PCR. Among roughly 13,000 clones listed, roughly four fifths were seen once. The receptor was isolated from a human donor with non-small cell lung cancer. The V gene is TRBV7-2, the J gene TRBJ1-6; tentative D call: TRBD1 (5 bases). Sequencing was done on a sample of lung tumor tissue. The chain's CDR3 is CASSSNSGTSPLHF. The CDR3 nucleotides are TGTGCCAGCAGCTCAAACTCAGGGACGTCACCCCTCCACTTT.